These 17 T cell receptor beta chains share one sample of origin, sequenced in a study of tumor-infiltrating lymphocytes in primary liver carcinoma. For each extraction, RNA and DNA were obtained together from around 18-30 mg of unsorted bulk tissue. Synthesis of TCR beta cDNA was carried out from approximately 470 ng total RNA with a constant-region primer. Three nested multiplex PCR rounds, a slightly modified ARM-PCR, produced the libraries for TCR beta. A C-beta reverse primer was combined with TRBV1-TRBV30 forward primers in the first two PCR rounds, and each round had 10 cycles. TCRdb re-called the multiplex PCR reads with MiXCR, one entry per CDR3 protein. The data show over 100,000 distinct CDR3 sequences, roughly 75% seen once. The sequenced sample consisted of tumor-adjacent normal liver tissue. The receptors were gathered from a woman aged 55-75 years with primary liver carcinoma and hepatitis B virus infection.

With respect to this clonotype: At one boundary the junction diverges from the germline segment, which might be a read error. The gene calls are TRBV5-5 and TRBJ1-1, with 10 bases fitting TRBD1. Germline CDR1 SGHKS, CDR2 YYEKEE (reference sequence). The length of the CDR3 is 13 residues. Here the CDR3 reads CARSPRTGGRAFF. The CDR3 DNA reads TGTGCCAGGAGCCCTCGGACAGGGGGAAGGGCTTTCTTC.

Concerning this clonotype: An end of the junction does not agree with germline; a read error may underlie this. The chain joins TRBV11-2 to TRBJ2-5; either TRBD1 or TRBD2 may fit D (6 bases each). The CDR3 has 18 amino acids. CDR1 and CDR2 from the germline V gene are SGHAT and FQNNGV. CDR3 protein: CASSSDSPRTAPGETLYF. CDR3 DNA sequence: TGTGCCAGCAGCTCAGATTCCCCACGGACAGCCCCGGGGGAGACCCTGTACTTC.

On this clonotype itself: A much larger clone is a single base away; this may be a read error. The gene calls are TRBV29-1 and TRBJ2-1; 12 nucleotides match TRBD2. CDR1 and CDR2 from the germline V gene are SQVTM and ANQGSEA. The length of the CDR3 is 14 residues. The CDR3 bases are TGCAACTCTTCCCTAGCGGGAGGGGGTAATGAGCAGTTCTTC. Amino acid sequence: CNSSLAGGGNEQFF.

Concerning this clonotype itself: With a much larger clone just one base away, this may be a read error. This chain's CDR3 is CASRLEGSGTDTQYF. The CDR3 DNA follows: TGCGCCAGCAGGTTGGAAGGGAGCGGCACAGATACGCAGTATTTT. The V and J genes are TRBV5-1 and TRBJ2-3, with D maybe TRBD2 (5 bases). There are 15 residues in the CDR3. Germline values: CDR1 SGHRS, CDR2 YFSETQ.

With respect to this clonotype: One end of the junction does not line up with germline, which may come from a read error. The chain couples TRBV6-6 to TRBJ2-4; D gene unclear. This CDR3 is 15 amino acids long. Germline lookup yields CDR1 MNHNY and CDR2 SVGAGI (reference sequence). DNA of the CDR3: TGTGCCAACAGATCCCAGTCTTTAGCCAAAACCATTCAGTACTTC. It codes for CANRSQSLAKTIQYF.

On this clonotype itself: A much larger clonotype is one base distant, so this may be a read error. The gene calls are TRBV28 and TRBJ2-3; possibly TRBD2 for D (6 bases). Germline V gives CDR1 MDHEN, CDR2 SYDVKM. The V and J ends lost 4 bases and 14 bases respectively, with 13 bases between them. This CDR3 is built from 11 residues. CDR3 amino acids: CASSSGSSPYF. DNA of the CDR3: TGTGCCAGCAGTTCCGGGAGTAGCCCGTATTTT.

About this clonotype: The CDR3 carries no conserved terminal phenylalanine or tryptophan, so it likely arises from a read error. The rearrangement joins TRBV5-4 to TRBJ2-7, with D perhaps matching TRBD2 (6 bases). Trimming shortened V by 4 bases and J by 4 bases, and 18 bases separated the two germline ends. The CDR3 spans 15 residues. Germline CDR1 and CDR2: SGHNT and YYREEE (reference sequence). DNA for the CDR3: TGTGCCAGCAGCCGTTACGGAGGGAGGATGTACGAGCAGTACTTA. Translation: CASSRYGGRMYEQYL.

This clonotype was observed many times. J is TRBJ2-1 and V is TRBV28; TRBD1 might be the D (6 bases). The CDR3 runs to 16 residues. The germline gives CDR1 MDHEN, CDR2 SYDVKM. Trimming shortened V by 2 bases and J by 6 bases, and 17 bases separated the two germline ends. The CDR3 region has the DNA TGTGCCAGCAGTTTACAAGGGGGTAGGAGAGGCAATGAGCAGTTCTTC. Translating gives CASSLQGGRRGNEQFF.

This clonotype was found many times. This CDR3 is CASSLEGRITDTQYF. The CDR3 coding sequence is TGCGCCAGCAGCTTGGAAGGCAGGATCACAGATACGCAGTATTTT. The rearrangement links TRBV5-1 to TRBJ2-3, with D unresolved. The V gene lost 0 bases and the J gene lost 2 bases, with 10 bases spanning the gap. CDR1 is SGHRS and CDR2 is YFSETQ in the germline V gene. This CDR3 contains 15 residues.

This clonotype came up a few times. The chain's CDR3 is CASSPPRTTLEQYF. The CDR3 DNA sequence: TGTGCCAGCTCACCACCGCGGACTACTCTCGAGCAGTACTTC. The chain carries TRBV18 and TRBJ2-7; weak D call: TRBD2 (6 bases). CDR1 and CDR2 from the germline V gene are KGHSH and LQKENI. There are 14 residues in the CDR3. The V end lost 0 bases, the J end lost 6 bases, and 12 bases lay between the germline ends.

To note about this clonotype: A much larger clone is a single base away; this may be a read error. V is TRBV30 and J is TRBJ2-4, with D tentatively TRBD1 (6 bases). The CDR3 consists of 14 residues. Per germline, CDR1 GTSNPN and CDR2 SVGIG (reference sequence). The CDR3 protein is CAWKGSGANNIQYF. The CDR3 DNA is TGTGCCTGGAAGGGGTCAGGGGCCAATAACATTCAGTACTTC.

As to this clonotype: At one of its ends the junction is not consistent with the germline gene, which may arise from a read error. The CDR3 DNA sequence: TGCGACAGCAGCCTACTTGGGAACACTGAAGCTTTCTTT. Its protein product is CDSSLLGNTEAFF. V is TRBV11-2 and J is TRBJ1-1; D is perhaps TRBD1 (5 bases). The CDR3 spans 13 residues. Germline CDR1 is SGHAT and CDR2 is FQNNGV.

Details on this clonotype: A read error may produce the germline difference seen at one junction end. The chain joins TRBV11-2 to TRBJ1-3, with a possible D match to TRBD1 (5 bases). From germline, CDR1 is SGHAT and CDR2 FQNNGV. CDR3 size: 19 residues. As DNA, the CDR3 is TGTGCCAGCAGCTCACGCCCGAACGGGGGAGCGTACTCTGGAAATACCATATATTTT. This codes for CASSSRPNGGAYSGNTIYF. Full variable domain (missing parts from reference TRBV11-2 and TRBJ1-3): EAGVAQSPRYKIIEKRQSVAFWCNPISGHATLYWYQQILGQGPKLLIQFQNNGVVDDSQLPKDRFSAERLKGVDSTLKIQPAKLEDSAVYLCASSSRPNGGAYSGNTIYFGEGSWLTVV.

This clonotype has a single count. Because the CDR3's place on the DNA is in doubt, the DNA is left out and the CDR3 is given as listed by TCRdb. The J gene is TRBJ1-1, the V gene TRBV4-1; TRBD1, as called in the table, went unchecked against the DNA. The CDR3 spans 15 amino acids, including both terminal residues. CDR1 is MGHRA, CDR2 YSYEKL, per germline. CDR3 residues: CASSQAWAQGTEALF.

This clonotype was seen many times. This chain connects TRBV4-1 to TRBJ2-3; tentative D call: TRBD1 (5 bases). The germline V and J ends were trimmed by 1 base and 4 bases, with 12 bases remaining between them. This CDR3 contains 15 residues. Germline CDR1 and CDR2: MGHRA and YSYEKL. The CDR3 sequence is CASSQGGRAADTQYF. The CDR3 DNA reads TGCGCCAGCAGCCAAGGCGGCAGGGCCGCAGATACGCAGTATTTT.

This clonotype was seen many times. The chain has TRBV30 and TRBJ1-1, with 12 positions matching TRBD1. Germline assignment: CDR1 GTSNPN and CDR2 SVGIG (reference sequence). The CDR3 covers 16 residues. J lost 5 bases, V lost 3 bases, and 10 bases had no gene match. CDR3 amino acids: CAWRSSGQGARTEAFF. The CDR3 nucleotides read TGTGCCTGGAGGTCCTCGGGACAGGGGGCGCGGACTGAAGCTTTCTTT. Looking up the rest from reference TRBV30 and TRBJ1-1 gives the full variable domain: SQTIHQWPATLVQPVGSPLSLECTVEGTSNPNLYWYRQAAGRGLQLLFYSVGIGQISSEVPQNLSASRPQDRQFILSSKKLLLSDSGFYLCAWRSSGQGARTEAFFGQGTRLTVV.

Comment on this clonotype: A read error is likely, as this CDR3 ends without the conserved phenylalanine or tryptophan. Because the CDR3's place on the DNA is in doubt, the DNA is left out and the CDR3 is given as listed by TCRdb. The chain carries TRBV4-2 and TRBJ1-1. Germline CDR1 reads LGHNA; CDR2 reads YNFKEQ. The CDR3 length equals 13 residues, ends included. CDR3 in amino acids: CASSQFENTETFL.